Listed below are T cell receptor beta chains from one sample, sequenced in a study of T cell responses to AZD1222 COVID-19 vaccine. Clones were sequenced by immunoSEQ multiplex PCR, and TCRdb holds only the in-frame ones, with some missing. The sample contains about 120,000 clones, about nine tenths of which appear only once. This specimen consisted of peripheral blood, obtained on day 0 of AZD1222 vaccination. The source is an adult in good health. CDR3s include the opening cysteine and the closing phenylalanine or tryptophan. A D gene is named only where the DNA matches it firmly. Clone size is given for some rows only: seen once, a few or many times, or a class if the clone is expanded.

j_call: TRBJ2-1; d_call: NA; v_call: TRBV3-1/TRBV3-2; clone_size: once; cdr3_nt: TGTGCCAGCAGCCAAGAAATCGGGCCCTACCAGCAGTTCTTC; cdr3_aa: CASSQEIGPYQQFF
j_call: TRBJ2-1; d_call: NA; v_call: TRBV6-2/TRBV6-3; clone_size: NA; cdr3_nt: TGTGCCAGCAGTTATTCGAATGAGCAGTTCTTC; cdr3_aa: CASSYSNEQFF
j_call: TRBJ2-1; d_call: TRBD2; v_call: TRBV14; clone_size: NA; cdr3_nt: TGTGCCAGCAGCCAAGTTAGCGGGGGTCCTCCGGATGGGCAGTTCTTC; cdr3_aa: CASSQVSGGPPDGQFF
j_call: TRBJ2-3; d_call: NA; v_call: TRBV7-2; clone_size: NA; cdr3_nt: TGTGCCAGCAGCTCCCTAGGGACTTCCCGGGAGCAGTATTTT; cdr3_aa: CASSSLGTSREQYF
j_call: TRBJ1-3; d_call: NA; v_call: TRBV6-5; clone_size: few; cdr3_nt: TGTGCCAGCAGTTATCGAGGGGTGGAAAGAAACACCATATATTTT; cdr3_aa: CASSYRGVERNTIYF
j_call: TRBJ2-2; d_call: TRBD2; v_call: TRBV2; clone_size: NA; cdr3_nt: TGTGCCAGCAGGCGGGAGGGCACCGGGGAGCTGTTTTTT; cdr3_aa: CASRREGTGELFF
j_call: TRBJ2-7; d_call: NA; v_call: TRBV11-2; clone_size: once; cdr3_nt: TGTGCCAGCAGCTTAGGAGATATCCACAGCGAGCAGTACTTC; cdr3_aa: CASSLGDIHSEQYF
j_call: TRBJ2-1; d_call: NA; v_call: TRBV4-1; clone_size: NA; cdr3_nt: TGCGCCAGCAGCCAAGATCTGAGCGGCAATGAGCAGTTCTTC; cdr3_aa: CASSQDLSGNEQFF
j_call: TRBJ1-4; d_call: TRBD1; v_call: TRBV29-1; clone_size: NA; cdr3_nt: TGCAGCGTTGAAGAGACAGGGGCGGGAGGTGAAAAACTGTTTTTT; cdr3_aa: CSVEETGAGGEKLFF
j_call: TRBJ2-7; d_call: TRBD2; v_call: TRBV4-3; clone_size: NA; cdr3_nt: TGCGCCAGCAGCCAAGATCGGGGGGGACGGAGCTCCTACGAGCAGTACTTC; cdr3_aa: CASSQDRGGRSSYEQYF
j_call: TRBJ2-2; d_call: NA; v_call: TRBV19; clone_size: NA; cdr3_nt: TGTGCCAGTAGTCCTCCCCCTACGAACACCGGGGAGCTGTTTTTT; cdr3_aa: CASSPPPTNTGELFF
j_call: TRBJ2-1; d_call: TRBD1; v_call: TRBV5-1; clone_size: NA; cdr3_nt: TGCGCCAGCAGCACGGGACAGGGAATCAATGAGCAGTTCTTC; cdr3_aa: CASSTGQGINEQFF
j_call: TRBJ1-6; d_call: NA; v_call: TRBV28; clone_size: NA; cdr3_nt: TGTGCCAGTGTCCGGAGCAGTCCAAATTCACCCCTCCACTTT; cdr3_aa: CASVRSSPNSPLHF